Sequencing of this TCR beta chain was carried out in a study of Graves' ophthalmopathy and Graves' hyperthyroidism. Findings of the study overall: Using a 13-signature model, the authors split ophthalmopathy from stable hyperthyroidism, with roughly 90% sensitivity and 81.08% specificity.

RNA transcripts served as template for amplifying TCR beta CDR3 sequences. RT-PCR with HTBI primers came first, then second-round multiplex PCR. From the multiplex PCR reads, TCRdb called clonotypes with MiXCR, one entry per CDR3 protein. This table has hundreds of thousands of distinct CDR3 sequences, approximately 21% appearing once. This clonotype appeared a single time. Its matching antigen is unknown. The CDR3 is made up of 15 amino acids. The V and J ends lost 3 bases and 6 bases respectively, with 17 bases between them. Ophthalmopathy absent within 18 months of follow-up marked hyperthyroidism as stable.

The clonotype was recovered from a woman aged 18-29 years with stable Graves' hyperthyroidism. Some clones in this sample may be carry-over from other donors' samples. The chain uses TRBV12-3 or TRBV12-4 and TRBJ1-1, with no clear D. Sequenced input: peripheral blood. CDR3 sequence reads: CASSFARVVFAEAFF. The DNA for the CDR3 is TGTGCCAGCAGTTTTGCCCGGGTCGTATTCGCTGAAGCTTTCTTT.